This T cell receptor beta chain was sequenced for a study of blood T cell repertoires in COVID-19. Across the study: The United States, Italy and Spain provided the acute and convalescent COVID-19 samples.

The CDR3 is made up of 15 amino acids. CDR1 is LGHNA and CDR2 is YSLEER in the germline V gene. Between the trimmed V and J ends, which lost 0 bases and 0 bases, there was a span of 6 bases. Which cohort a participant joined came from the clinical history participants gave. Donors in Cohort 3 who had recovered were those with two negative PCRs, healthcare professional clearance, or resolution of their symptoms. Generated by immunoSEQ multiplex PCR, the TCRdb table keeps only in-frame clones and is missing some. Of hundreds of thousands of clones listed, 86% are singletons. Input material: PBMCs or T cells enriched from blood (not recorded which). The sequence came from a woman in her fifties or sixties who had recovered from COVID-19. The V call is TRBV4-3, the J call TRBJ1-3; D gene uncertain. CDR3 sequence: CASSQDSGSGNTIYF. The DNA of the CDR3 is TGCGCCAGCAGCCAAGATTCGGGCTCTGGAAACACCATATATTTT.